This TCR beta chain appears in the sequencing data of a study of blood T cell repertoires in COVID-19 (dated by TCRdb to 2019 to 2021). General notes on the study: Samples from collaborators originated in the United States, Italy and Spain and spanned both the acute and convalescent phases of COVID-19. The material from the prospective study consisted of cDNA or gDNA derived from T cells, B-cell-depleted T cells, or PBMCs. Subjects who had been exposed to COVID-19, were actively infected with it, or had recovered from it provided the deeply sampled blood TCRbeta repertoires that made up the dataset. A freely available public database, intended as a resource for researchers studying the immune response to SARS-CoV-2, is where the repertoires were released. Samples came from the ongoing ImmuneRACE study (first 160 participants) plus 1,254 subjects from 6 global collaborators. A de-identified subject ID, COVID-19 status, age in years and sex were almost always included in the sample metadata. Where available, HLA class I and class II types were obtained from metadata supplied by the sample provider rather than from assay-based typing.

As regards this clone: Its antigen is not yet known. Base qualities are not recorded, but no much larger clone differs from it by a single base.

Enrolling through a virtual design, the prospective study's participants ranged in age from about 18 to 89 years and lived across some 23 United States geographic areas. Cohort assignment in the prospective study relied on participant-reported clinical history from a screening survey and a study questionnaire. In the prospective study, whole blood, serum and a nasopharyngeal or oropharyngeal swab were collected from each participant by mobile phlebotomists. Participants in the prospective study had the option to provide additional blood draws and questionnaires over an approximately 2-month period. Blood samples from the prospective study were shipped frozen or at room temperature prior to DNA extraction. The immunoSEQ Assay, a bias-controlled multiplex PCR, was used to amplify TCRbeta CDR3 regions from genomic DNA. The original methods were these. Nucleated cell counts per sample were estimated from amplification of reference gene primers within the assay. Sequence reads were collapsed and filtered to measure the absolute abundance of every unique TCRbeta CDR3 rearrangement. For each sample, productive Simpson clonality was calculated by taking the square root of Simpson's diversity index across productive rearrangements. This immuneACCESS table, as held by TCRdb, lists in-frame sequences with V and J called but not all clones. Of the missing ones, under half trace to an unresolved V gene in checked studies; the others have no known cause. The V and J calls and clone size are taken from that table; D and trimming were inferred from the DNA. The sample table holds 150,000 to 200,000 clones, of which 65% to 80% were seen once. About a sixth of the sample goes to the ten largest clones.

Including cysteine and phenylalanine, the CDR3 has 18 amino acids. Just the 54-base CDR3 DNA is kept, in frame starting at base 1. For CDR1 and CDR2, the germline V gene (reference sequence) lists LNHDA and SQIVND. Trimming takes 9 bases off V and 7 bases off J; junction bases not matched to a gene: 19. The research as a whole found: How much clinical and demographic metadata was included differed by source and by participant, and the metadata was provided uncurated.

The clonotype comes from a woman aged 50 to 60 with acute COVID-19. The sequenced sample was PBMCs or T cells enriched from blood (not recorded which). Recombination joined TRBV19 with TRBJ1-4, with 11 central nucleotides matching TRBD1. The CDR3 in this case is CASRIGFRTGGAGEKLFF. The nucleotides are TGTGCCAGCAGGATTGGATTTAGGACAGGGGGCGCCGGTGAAAAACTGTTTTTT.